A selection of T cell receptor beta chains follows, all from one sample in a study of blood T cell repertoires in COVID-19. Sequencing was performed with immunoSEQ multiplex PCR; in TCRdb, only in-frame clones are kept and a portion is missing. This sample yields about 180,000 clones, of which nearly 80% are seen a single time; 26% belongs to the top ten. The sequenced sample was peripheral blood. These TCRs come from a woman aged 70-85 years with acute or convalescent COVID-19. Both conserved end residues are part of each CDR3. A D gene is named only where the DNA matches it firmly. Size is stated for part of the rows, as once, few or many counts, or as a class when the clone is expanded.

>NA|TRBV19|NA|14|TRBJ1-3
CASSTGSSGNTIYF
TGTGCCAGTAGCACAGGGAGCTCTGGAAACACCATATATTTT
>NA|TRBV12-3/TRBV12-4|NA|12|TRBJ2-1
CASNRGSDEQFF
TGTGCCAGCAACCGGGGGAGTGATGAGCAGTTCTTC
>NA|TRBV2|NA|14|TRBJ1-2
CASSELGANYGYTF
TGTGCCAGCAGTGAATTAGGGGCAAACTATGGCTACACCTTC
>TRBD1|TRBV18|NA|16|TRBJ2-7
CASSPPRGTGIYEQYF
TGTGCCAGCTCACCACCCCGAGGGACAGGTATTTACGAGCAGTACTTC
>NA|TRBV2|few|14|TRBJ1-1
CASSVVGSNTEAFF
TGTGCCAGCAGTGTAGTAGGGAGCAACACTGAAGCTTTCTTT
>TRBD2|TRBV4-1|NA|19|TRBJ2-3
CASSQALAGVTSSTDTQYF
TGCGCCAGCAGCCAAGCGTTGGCGGGAGTTACCTCTAGCACAGATACGCAGTATTTT
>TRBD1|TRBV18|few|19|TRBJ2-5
CASSPPIFTDRQSQETQYF
TGTGCCAGCTCACCACCGATTTTTACGGACAGGCAGTCCCAAGAGACCCAGTACTTC
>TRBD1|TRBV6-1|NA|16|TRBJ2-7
CASSERGQGGSYEQYF
TGTGCCAGCAGTGAAAGAGGACAGGGGGGCTCCTACGAGCAGTACTTC
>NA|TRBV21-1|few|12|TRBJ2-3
CASNNRSIAQYF
TGTGCCAGCAACAACCGGAGCATCGCGCAGTATTTT
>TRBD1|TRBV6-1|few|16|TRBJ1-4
CASSEAQGQGNEKLFF
TGTGCCAGCAGTGAAGCGCAGGGACAGGGGAATGAAAAACTGTTTTTT